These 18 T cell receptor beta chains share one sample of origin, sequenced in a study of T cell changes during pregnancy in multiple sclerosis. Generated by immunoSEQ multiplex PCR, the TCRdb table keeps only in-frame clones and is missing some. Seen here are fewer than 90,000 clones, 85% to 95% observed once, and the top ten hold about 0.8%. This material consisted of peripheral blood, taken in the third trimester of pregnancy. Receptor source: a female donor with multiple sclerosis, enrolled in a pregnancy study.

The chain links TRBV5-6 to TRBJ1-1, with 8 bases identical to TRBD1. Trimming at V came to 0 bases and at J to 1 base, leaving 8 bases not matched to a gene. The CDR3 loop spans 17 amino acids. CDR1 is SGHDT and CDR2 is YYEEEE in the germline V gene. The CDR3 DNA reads TGTGCCAGCAGCTTGGACAGGGGGAGGATCGGGAACACTGAAGCTTTCTTT. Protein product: CASSLDRGRIGNTEAFF. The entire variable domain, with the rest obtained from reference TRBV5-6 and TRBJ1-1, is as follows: DAGVTQSPTHLIKTRGQQVTLRCSPKSGHDTVSWYQQALGQGPQFIFQYYEEEERQRGNFPDRFSGHQFPNYSSELNVNALLLGDSALYLCASSLDRGRIGNTEAFFGQGTRLTVV.

CDR3 in DNA: TGCGCCAGCAGCTTGAGTCGCGGGAGAGACGACGAGCAGTACTTC. This encodes CASSLSRGRDDEQYF. The chain is built from TRBV5-1 and TRBJ2-7; TRBD2 aligns across 7 bases. Looked up from germline, CDR1 is SGHRS and CDR2 is YFSETQ. This CDR3 has 15 amino acids. V lost 1 base to trimming and J lost 5 bases; unmatched junction nucleotides: 9.

The CDR3, as DNA: TGTGCCAGCAGACCAGGGGGATCTGGGGCCAACGTCCTGACTTTC. It is translated as CASRPGGSGANVLTF. The chain carries TRBV6-1 and TRBJ2-6; 7 nucleotides line up with TRBD1. This CDR3 spans 15 amino acids. Germline trimming cut 6 bases from V and 1 base from J; bases unmatched to any gene: 3. Germline V CDR1 and CDR2: MNHNS, SASEGT.

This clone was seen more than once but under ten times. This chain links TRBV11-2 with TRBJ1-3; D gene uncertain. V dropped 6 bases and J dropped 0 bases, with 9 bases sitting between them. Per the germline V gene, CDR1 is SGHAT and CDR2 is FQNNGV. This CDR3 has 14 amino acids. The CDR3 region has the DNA TGTGCCAGCAGTGGCGGCGCCTCTGGAAACACCATATATTTT. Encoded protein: CASSGGASGNTIYF.

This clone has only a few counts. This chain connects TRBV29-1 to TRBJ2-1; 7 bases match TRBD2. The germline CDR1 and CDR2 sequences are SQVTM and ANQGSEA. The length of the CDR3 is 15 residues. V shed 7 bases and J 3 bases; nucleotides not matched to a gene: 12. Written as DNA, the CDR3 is TGCAGCGCGGTGGCTGCGGGAGCCTTCTACAATGAGCAGTTCTTC. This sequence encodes CSAVAAGAFYNEQFF.

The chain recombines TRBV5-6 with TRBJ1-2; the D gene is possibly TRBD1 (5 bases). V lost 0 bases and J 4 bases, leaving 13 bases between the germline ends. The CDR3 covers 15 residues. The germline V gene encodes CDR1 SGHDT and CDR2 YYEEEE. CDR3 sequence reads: CASSLEARRGYGYTF. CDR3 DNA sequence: TGTGCCAGCAGCTTGGAAGCCAGGAGGGGCTATGGCTACACCTTC. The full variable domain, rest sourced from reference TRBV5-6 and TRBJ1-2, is DAGVTQSPTHLIKTRGQQVTLRCSPKSGHDTVSWYQQALGQGPQFIFQYYEEEERQRGNFPDRFSGHQFPNYSSELNVNALLLGDSALYLCASSLEARRGYGYTFGSGTRLTVV.

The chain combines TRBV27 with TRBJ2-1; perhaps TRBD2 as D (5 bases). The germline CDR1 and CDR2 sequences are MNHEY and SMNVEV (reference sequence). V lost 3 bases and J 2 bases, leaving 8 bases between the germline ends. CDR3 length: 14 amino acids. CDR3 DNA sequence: TGTGCCAGCAGTTTGAGGGCTGCCTACAATGAGCAGTTCTTC. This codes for CASSLRAAYNEQFF.

This CDR3 is CASSPWTGTHNEQFF. CDR3 nucleotide sequence: TGTGCCAGCAGCCCCTGGACAGGGACCCACAATGAGCAGTTCTTC. The chain joins TRBV9 to TRBJ2-1; 8 positions agree with TRBD1. The CDR3 is 15 amino acids. V was clipped by 4 bases and J by 5 bases; unmatched bases: 8. The germline V gene encodes CDR1 SGDLS and CDR2 YYNGEE.

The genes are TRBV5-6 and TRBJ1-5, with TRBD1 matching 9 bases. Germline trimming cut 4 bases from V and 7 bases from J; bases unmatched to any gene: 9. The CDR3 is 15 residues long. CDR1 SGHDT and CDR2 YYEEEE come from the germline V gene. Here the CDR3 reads CASSRRGTGNQPQHF. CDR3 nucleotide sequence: TGTGCCAGCAGCCGCCGAGGGACAGGGAACCAGCCCCAGCATTTT.

CDR3: CASSIGQGTGELFF. CDR3 DNA sequence: TGTGCCAGCAGTATCGGACAGGGGACCGGGGAGCTGTTTTTT. The V and J genes are TRBV28 and TRBJ2-2; TRBD1 aligns across 9 bases. Germline CDR1 is MDHEN and CDR2 is SYDVKM. V trimming: 5 bases; J trimming: 5 bases; junction bases outside the gene matches: 3. This CDR3 has 14 residues. The full variable domain, completed using reference TRBV28 and TRBJ2-2, is DVKVTQSSRYLVKRTGEKVFLECVQDMDHENMFWYRQDPGLGLRLIYFSYDVKMKEKGDIPEGYSVSREKKERFSLILESASTNQTSMYLCASSIGQGTGELFFGEGSRLTVL.

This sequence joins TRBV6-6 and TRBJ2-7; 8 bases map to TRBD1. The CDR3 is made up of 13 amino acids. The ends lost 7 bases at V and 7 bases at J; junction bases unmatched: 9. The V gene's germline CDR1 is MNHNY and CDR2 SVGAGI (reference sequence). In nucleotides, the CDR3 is TGTGCCAGCACGGGCCAGGGGGCGGATGAGCAGTACTTC. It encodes CASTGQGADEQYF.

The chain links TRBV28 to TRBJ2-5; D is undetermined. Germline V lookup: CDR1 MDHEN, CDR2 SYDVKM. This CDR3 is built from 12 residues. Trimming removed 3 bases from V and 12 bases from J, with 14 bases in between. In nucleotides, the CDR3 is TGTGCCAGCAGTTTCCTGAACACCATTGAGTACTTC. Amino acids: CASSFLNTIEYF.

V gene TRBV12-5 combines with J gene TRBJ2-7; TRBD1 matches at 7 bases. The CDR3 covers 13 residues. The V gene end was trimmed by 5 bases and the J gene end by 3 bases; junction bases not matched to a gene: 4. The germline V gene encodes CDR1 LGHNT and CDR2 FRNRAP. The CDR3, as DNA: TGTGCTAGTGGTCGACAGGGCTTCTACGAGCAGTACTTC. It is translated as CASGRQGFYEQYF.

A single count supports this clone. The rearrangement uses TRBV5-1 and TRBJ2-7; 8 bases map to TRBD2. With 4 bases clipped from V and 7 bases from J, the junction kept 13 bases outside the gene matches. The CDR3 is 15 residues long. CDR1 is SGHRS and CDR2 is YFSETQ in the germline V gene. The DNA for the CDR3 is TGCGCCAGCAGCCCTTCGACTACTCGGGGGGGGGAGCAGTACTTC. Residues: CASSPSTTRGGEQYF.

The CDR3 DNA follows: TGTGCCAGCAGCGCTGGGACAGCAGCCAAAAACATTCAGTACTTC. Residues: CASSAGTAAKNIQYF. V gene TRBV9 combines with J gene TRBJ2-4; TRBD1 aligns across 7 bases. The germline CDR1 and CDR2 sequences are SGDLS and YYNGEE. This CDR3 has 15 amino acids. V was pared by 3 bases and J by 0 bases, with 3 bases of the junction left unmatched.

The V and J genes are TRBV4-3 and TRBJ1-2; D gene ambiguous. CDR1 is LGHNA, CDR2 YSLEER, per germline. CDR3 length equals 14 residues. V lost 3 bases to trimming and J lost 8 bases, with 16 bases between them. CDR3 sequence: CASSQAVLSLGYTF. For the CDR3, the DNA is TGCGCCAGCAGCCAGGCTGTTCTTAGCTTGGGCTACACCTTC.

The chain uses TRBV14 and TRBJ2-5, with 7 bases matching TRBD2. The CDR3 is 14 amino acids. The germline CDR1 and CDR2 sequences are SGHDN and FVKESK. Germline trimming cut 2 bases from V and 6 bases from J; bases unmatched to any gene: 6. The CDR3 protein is CASSQWGGRQTQYF. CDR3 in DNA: TGTGCCAGCAGCCAATGGGGGGGGAGACAGACCCAGTACTTC.

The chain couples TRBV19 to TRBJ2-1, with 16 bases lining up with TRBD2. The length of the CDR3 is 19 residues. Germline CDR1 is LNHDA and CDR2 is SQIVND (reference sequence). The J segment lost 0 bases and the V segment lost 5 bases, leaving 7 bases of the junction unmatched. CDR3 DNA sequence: TGTGCCAGTAGTCTAGGGACTAGCGGGAGGGTAGCCTCCTACAATGAGCAGTTCTTC. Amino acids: CASSLGTSGRVASYNEQFF.